This T cell receptor beta chain emerged from a study of monozygotic twins with inflammatory bowel disease. Findings and caveats of the study: Especially with disease activity, IBD patients had fewer clonotypes in common with others than healthy twins did.

TCRdb reanalyzed the 5' RACE reads, giving one entry per CDR3 protein sequence and no DNA. Its listing shows roughly 320,000 distinct CDR3 sequences. Comment on this clonotype: Its target is not known.

The CDR3 totals 22 residues. Germline assignment: CDR1 SGHNT and CDR2 YYREEE (reference sequence). The V and J genes are TRBV5-4 and TRBJ2-1; TCRdb's D call, TRBD1, is unchecked because there is no DNA. The sequencing input was blood. The receptor's source is a human donor with ulcerative colitis or Crohn's disease, or a healthy co-twin of an affected twin (not recorded which). The CDR3 sequence: CASSLTGQGISRTSGSYNEQFF.